The rows below give T cell receptor beta chains drawn from one sample of a study of T cells in narcolepsy. Sequencing used immunoSEQ multiplex PCR; TCRdb keeps in-frame clones, though not all of them. This table has 28,000 or so clones, 80% to 90% appearing once. The sequencing input was CD45RA- memory CD4+ T cells from PBMCs. The receptors shown here come from a human donor with narcolepsy. The CDR3 runs from the conserved cysteine through the conserved F or W. Fields, in order: D gene, J gene, V gene, CDR3 DNA, CDR3 protein. The D gene is left open where the match is weak.

d_call: TRBD2; j_call: TRBJ2-7; v_call: TRBV13; cdr3_nt: TGTGCCAGCAGCTTCCTAGCGGGAGGGACCTACGAGCAGTACTTC; cdr3_aa: CASSFLAGGTYEQYF
d_call: -; j_call: TRBJ1-1; v_call: TRBV28; cdr3_nt: TGTGCCAGCAGTTTATCGGGGGGCGGCACTGAAGCTTTCTTT; cdr3_aa: CASSLSGGGTEAFF
d_call: -; j_call: TRBJ1-1; v_call: TRBV21-1; cdr3_nt: TGTGCCAGGCCAAACCCCGAGACCCAGGGGCGACGAATAGGCACTGAAGCTTTCTTT; cdr3_aa: CARPNPETQGRRIGTEAFF
d_call: TRBD1; j_call: TRBJ2-1; v_call: TRBV4-1; cdr3_nt: TGCGCCAGCAGCCGACTACTCCAGTCCGGGACAGCGAATTACAATGAGCAGTTCTTC; cdr3_aa: CASSRLLQSGTANYNEQFF
d_call: TRBD1; j_call: TRBJ2-1; v_call: TRBV6-5; cdr3_nt: TGTGCCAGCAGTTACTCAGGCAGGGGGTGGAATGAGCAGTTCTTC; cdr3_aa: CASSYSGRGWNEQFF
d_call: TRBD1; j_call: TRBJ1-1; v_call: TRBV5-1; cdr3_nt: TGCGCCAGCAGCTTAACAGGGGGGACTGAAGCTTTCTTT; cdr3_aa: CASSLTGGTEAFF
d_call: -; j_call: TRBJ1-1; v_call: TRBV5-6; cdr3_nt: TGTGCCAGCAGCTTGGAAGTGGGTGAAGCTTTCTTT; cdr3_aa: CASSLEVGEAFF
d_call: -; j_call: TRBJ1-1; v_call: TRBV5-4; cdr3_nt: TGTGCCAGCAGCTTGGTGCTCACCGATAACACTGAAGCTTTCTTT; cdr3_aa: CASSLVLTDNTEAFF
d_call: -; j_call: TRBJ2-3; v_call: TRBV10-2; cdr3_nt: TGCGCCAGCAGTGTCGTATTTGCCCTCACAGATACGCAGTATTTT; cdr3_aa: CASSVVFALTDTQYF
d_call: TRBD1; j_call: TRBJ1-5; v_call: TRBV6-1; cdr3_nt: TGTGCCAGCAGTGCGGACAGGGACAATCAGCCCCAGCATTTT; cdr3_aa: CASSADRDNQPQHF
d_call: -; j_call: TRBJ2-2; v_call: TRBV7-9; cdr3_nt: TGTGCCAGCAGCTTAACACCCGCGAACACCGGGGAGCTGTTTTTT; cdr3_aa: CASSLTPANTGELFF